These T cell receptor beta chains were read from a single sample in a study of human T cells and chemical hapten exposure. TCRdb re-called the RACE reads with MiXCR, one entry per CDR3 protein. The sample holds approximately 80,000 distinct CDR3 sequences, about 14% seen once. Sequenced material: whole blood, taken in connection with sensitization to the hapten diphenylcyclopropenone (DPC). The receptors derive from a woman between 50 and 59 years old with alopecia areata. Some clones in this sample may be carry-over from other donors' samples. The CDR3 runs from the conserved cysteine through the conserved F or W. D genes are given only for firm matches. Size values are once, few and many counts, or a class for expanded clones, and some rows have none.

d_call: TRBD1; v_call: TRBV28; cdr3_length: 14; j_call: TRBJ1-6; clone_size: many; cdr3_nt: TGTGCCAGCAGACGTGGGACAGTAAATTCACCCCTCCACTTT; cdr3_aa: CASRRGTVNSPLHF
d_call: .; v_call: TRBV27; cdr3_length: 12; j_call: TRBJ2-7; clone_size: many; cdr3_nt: TGTGCCAGCAGATACAGGGAGGGCGAGCAGTACTTC; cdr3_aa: CASRYREGEQYF
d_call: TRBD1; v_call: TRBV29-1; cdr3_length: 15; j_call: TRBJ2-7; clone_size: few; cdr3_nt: TGCAGCGTTGACGGTCCGGGACAGGGTCCTTACGAGCAGTACTTC; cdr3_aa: CSVDGPGQGPYEQYF
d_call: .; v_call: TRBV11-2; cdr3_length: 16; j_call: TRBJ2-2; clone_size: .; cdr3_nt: TGTGCCAGCAGCTTAGCGCGGGCAGGGGTCCCCGGGGAGCTGTTTTTT; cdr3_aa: CASSLARAGVPGELFF
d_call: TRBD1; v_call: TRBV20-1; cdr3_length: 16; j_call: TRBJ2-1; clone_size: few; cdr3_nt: TGCAGTGCTAGAGTTCTAGGGACAGGGGACTTGGATGAGCAGTTCTTC; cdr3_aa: CSARVLGTGDLDEQFF
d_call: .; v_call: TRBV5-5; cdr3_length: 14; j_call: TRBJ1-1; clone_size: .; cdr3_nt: TGTGCCAGCAGCTTACGGGTAGTTGACACTGAAGCTTTCTTT; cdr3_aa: CASSLRVVDTEAFF
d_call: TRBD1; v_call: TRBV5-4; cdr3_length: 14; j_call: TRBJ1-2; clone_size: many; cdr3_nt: TGTGCCAGCAGCTGGACAGGGTCGAACTATGGCTACACCTTC; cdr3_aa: CASSWTGSNYGYTF
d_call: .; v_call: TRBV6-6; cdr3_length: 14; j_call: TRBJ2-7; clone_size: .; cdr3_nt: TGTGCCAGCACCTCTTCGCTACAGTCCTACGAGCAGTACTTC; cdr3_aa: CASTSSLQSYEQYF
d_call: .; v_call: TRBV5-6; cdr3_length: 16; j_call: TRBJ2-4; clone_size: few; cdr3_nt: TGTGCCAGCAGCTCGACTTTCAGGTTAGCCAAAAACATTCAGTACTTC; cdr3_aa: CASSSTFRLAKNIQYF
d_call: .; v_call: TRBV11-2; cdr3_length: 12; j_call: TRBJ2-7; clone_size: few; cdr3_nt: TGTGCCAGCAGCCAGGTGTTCCACGAGCAGTACTTC; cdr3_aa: CASSQVFHEQYF
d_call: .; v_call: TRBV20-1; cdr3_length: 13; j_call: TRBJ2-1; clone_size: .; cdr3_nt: TGCAGTGCTAGAGGAGGCCGACCGAATGAGCAGTTCTTC; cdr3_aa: CSARGGRPNEQFF